This TCR beta chain was sequenced for a study of cytomegalovirus exposure and HLA in healthy donors. Study-wide results and limits: It was reported that TCR beta sequences correctly inferred the HLA-A and HLA-B alleles for most subjects.

PCR employed 60 Vbeta and 13 Jbeta primers. The repertoire was sequenced with immunoSEQ multiplex PCR; TCRdb's copy has only in-frame clones and lacks some. Among 90,000 to 150,000 clones listed, around two thirds were seen once. CDR1 is SGHTA and CDR2 is FQGNSA in the germline V gene. CDR3 length: 16 residues. V was clipped by 3 bases and J by 4 bases, with 16 bases between them. With respect to this clone: Its target is not known.

The chain uses TRBV7-2 and TRBJ2-1; possibly TRBD1 for D (5 bases). Sequenced: PBMCs. The source of this sequence is a woman aged 40 to 50 in good health and CMV-seropositive. CDR3 DNA sequence: TGTGCCAGCAGCTTTTCTAGGGGCAGAAGGTACAATGAGCAGTTCTTC. Its translation is CASSFSRGRRYNEQFF.